Below are 32 T cell receptor beta chains sequenced from a single sample in a study of blood T cell repertoires in COVID-19. Assay used: immunoSEQ multiplex PCR; TCRdb lists only in-frame clones, some missing. In the table there are around 200,000 clones, roughly 84% of which are singletons. Sequenced material: peripheral blood. Every receptor here comes from a human donor with acute or convalescent COVID-19. The donor label of this sample is uncertain.

This sequence joins TRBV19 and TRBJ2-2, with 9 bases lining up with TRBD1. J lost 7 bases, V lost 4 bases, and 10 bases had no gene match. The V gene's germline CDR1 is LNHDA and CDR2 SQIVND (reference sequence). This CDR3 spans 16 amino acids. CDR3 loop: CASSTQGAYIIGELFF. The CDR3 DNA is TGTGCCAGTAGTACACAGGGGGCCTATATCATCGGGGAGCTGTTTTTT.

V is TRBV29-1 and J is TRBJ1-2, with D uncertain. Germline-derived CDR1 and CDR2 are SQVTM and ANQGSEA. The V gene lost 6 bases and the J gene lost 5 bases, with 13 bases spanning the gap. This CDR3 is 12 amino acids long. The DNA for the CDR3 is TGCAGCGTCGCCGACGGACTATATGGCTACACCTTC. Translation: CSVADGLYGYTF.

The rearrangement joins TRBV5-1 to TRBJ1-1; TRBD1 agrees at 7 bases. This CDR3 region has 17 residues. Per germline, CDR1 SGHRS and CDR2 YFSETQ. Losses at the gene ends were 2 bases for V and 4 bases for J; bases not matched to a gene: 14. CDR3 residues: CASSLVAGGPGGTEAFF. In DNA form, the CDR3 reads TGCGCCAGCAGCTTAGTGGCTGGGGGGCCAGGGGGCACTGAAGCTTTCTTT.

The chain links TRBV27 to TRBJ1-1, with a possible D match to TRBD1 (5 bases). The ends were cut back, 2 bases at V and 4 bases at J, with 14 bases in the middle. CDR3 length equals 15 residues. CDR1 MNHEY and CDR2 SMNVEV come from the germline V gene (reference sequence). The CDR3, as DNA: TGTGCCAGCAGTTTACAGGGCCCCGGGGGCACTGAAGCTTTCTTT. This codes for CASSLQGPGGTEAFF.

This clone was detected a few times. The V call is TRBV10-3, the J call TRBJ1-1; 10 positions agree with TRBD1. The V gene's germline CDR1 is ENHRY and CDR2 SYGVKD. V lost 6 bases to trimming and J lost 4 bases; unmatched junction nucleotides: 8. This CDR3 contains 15 residues. CDR3: CAISGPGQGTTEAFF. CDR3 nucleotide sequence: TGTGCCATCAGCGGTCCGGGACAGGGGACCACTGAAGCTTTCTTT.

The gene calls are TRBV15 and TRBJ2-3, with D possibly being TRBD2 (5 bases). V lost 1 base, J lost 2 bases, and 13 bases lay in between. The CDR3 sequence is 16 residues long. Germline V lookup: CDR1 LNHNV, CDR2 YYDKDF (reference sequence). The CDR3 region has the DNA TGTGCCACCAGCAGAGCCCTAGCTGATATCACAGATACGCAGTATTTT. Its translation: CATSRALADITDTQYF.

This clone was observed a handful of times. The chain has TRBV5-5 and TRBJ2-6; D possibly corresponds to TRBD1 (6 bases). The CDR3 is 18 residues long. V was pared by 4 bases and J by 2 bases, with 19 bases between. Germline V gene lookup returns CDR1 SGHKS and CDR2 YYEKEE (reference sequence). The CDR3 here is CASSLYAGVVAGANVLTF. The DNA of the CDR3 is TGTGCCAGCAGCCTGTATGCAGGGGTGGTAGCTGGGGCCAACGTCCTGACTTTC.

The chain recombines TRBV9 with TRBJ2-7; no clear D. Germline CDR1 SGDLS, CDR2 YYNGEE. This CDR3 spans 12 amino acids. The V end lost 7 bases, the J end lost 0 bases, and 8 bases lay between the germline ends. CDR3 loop: CASGQDSYEQYF. The CDR3 DNA is TGTGCCAGCGGCCAGGACTCCTACGAGCAGTACTTC.

The rearrangement uses TRBV1 and TRBJ1-5; the table names TRBD1, a call not compared with the DNA. TRBV1 is a pseudogene. This CDR3 has 15 residues. CDR3 region: CTSSRGTGGNQPQHF. CDR3 coding DNA: TGCACCAGCAGCCGCGGGACAGGAGGCAATCAGCCCCAGCATTTT.

CDR3 DNA: TGTGCCAGCAGCGGAGGGAAAAGCTCCTACGAGCAGTACTTC. Amino acid sequence: CASSGGKSSYEQYF. The V and J genes are TRBV7-6 and TRBJ2-7; perhaps TRBD2 as D (6 bases). CDR1 is SGHVS and CDR2 is FNYEAQ in the germline V gene. There are 14 residues in the CDR3. V was pared by 5 bases and J by 0 bases, with 11 bases between.

This clone was seen more than once but under ten times. Different DNA sequences within this sample yield the same CDR3. The chain couples TRBV3-1 (or the pseudogene TRBV3-2) to TRBJ2-1; D uncertain. Germline CDR1 is LGHDT and CDR2 is YNNKEL (reference sequence). The CDR3 has 12 residues. Between the trimmed V and J ends, which lost 3 bases and 7 bases, there was a span of 7 bases. The CDR3 DNA sequence: TGTGCCAGCAGCCAGAGTCGAAATGAGCAGTTCTTC. Translation gives CASSQSRNEQFF.

This sequence joins TRBV7-3 and TRBJ2-7, with D perhaps matching TRBD2 (7 bases). V lost 5 bases and J lost 4, with 18 bases in between. This CDR3 spans 15 amino acids. Looked up from germline, CDR1 is SGHTA and CDR2 is FQGTGA. CDR3 DNA: TGTGCCAGCAGCCAGGGAGGGGGAGGAGGTTACGAGCAGTACTTC. Encoded protein: CASSQGGGGGYEQYF.

The CDR3 here is CAWSAGVWEYF. The CDR3 DNA follows: TGTGCCTGGAGTGCGGGTGTATGGGAGTACTTC. J is TRBJ2-7 and V is TRBV30; D ambiguous. Germline CDR1 is GTSNPN and CDR2 is SVGIG (reference sequence). This CDR3 is built from 11 residues. V was pared by 1 base and J by 11 bases, with 12 bases between.

The gene calls are TRBV29-1 and TRBJ2-5; the D is unclear. The germline CDR1 and CDR2 sequences are SQVTM and ANQGSEA. V was cut by 6 bases and J by 4 bases, with 6 bases left in between. The CDR3 sequence is 10 residues long. In nucleotides, the CDR3 is TGCAGCGTCCAAGCAGAGACCCAGTACTTC. Translation gives CSVQAETQYF.

This clone was recorded a few times. The CDR3 spells CASSRERGGSPLHF. Written as DNA, the CDR3 is TGTGCCAGCAGCCGGGAGAGGGGAGGTTCACCCCTCCACTTT. The rearrangement links TRBV27 to TRBJ1-6; D possibly corresponds to TRBD1 (5 bases). The CDR3 length is 14 residues. V was shortened by 6 bases and J by 9 bases, with 15 bases between the two germline ends. The germline gives CDR1 MNHEY, CDR2 SMNVEV (reference sequence).

The chain joins TRBV5-4 to TRBJ2-1; 11 bases line up with TRBD2. The CDR3 runs to 15 residues. Germline CDR1 reads SGHNT; CDR2 reads YYREEE (reference sequence). The junction had 4 bases not matched to a gene; V was cut back by 3 bases and J by 5 bases. CDR3 bases: TGTGCCAGCAGCTGGCTAGCGGGGGGAGACAATGAGCAGTTCTTC. Its translation is CASSWLAGGDNEQFF.

V and J are TRBV11-2 and TRBJ2-7, with 8 positions matching TRBD2. Germline-derived CDR1 and CDR2 are SGHAT and FQNNGV. Trimming removed 0 bases from V and 6 bases from J; junction bases left unmatched: 4. This CDR3 is 14 amino acids long. The CDR3 coding sequence is TGTGCCAGCAGCTTAGACGGGAGGGCCTCCGAGCAGTACTTC. It is translated as CASSLDGRASEQYF.

This clone has just a few counts. This chain links TRBV7-8 with TRBJ1-2; possibly TRBD1 for D (6 bases). This CDR3 spans 12 amino acids. Deletions cut 5 bases from V and 7 bases from J, with 11 bases between. Germline CDR1 reads SGHVS; CDR2 reads FQNEAQ. The CDR3 DNA reads as TGTGCCAGCAGCGGTAACAGGGCTGGCTACACCTTC. It translates to CASSGNRAGYTF. Full variable domain (rest looked up from reference TRBV7-8 and TRBJ1-2): GAGVSQSPRYKVAKRGQDVALRCDPISGHVSLFWYQQALGQGPEFLTYFQNEAQLDKSGLPSDRFFAERPEGSVSTLKIQRTQQEDSAVYLCASSGNRAGYTFGSGTRLTVV.

V gene TRBV28 combines with J gene TRBJ1-6, with 10 bases aligning to TRBD1. The CDR3 covers 18 residues. Trimming at V came to 7 bases and at J to 8 bases, leaving 17 bases not matched to a gene. Germline CDR1 is MDHEN and CDR2 is SYDVKM. This chain's CDR3 is CASNVPGTGVVRDSPLHF. The CDR3 coding sequence is TGTGCCAGCAACGTACCCGGGACAGGGGTCGTTAGAGATTCACCCCTCCACTTT.

The V call is TRBV30, the J call TRBJ1-5; D unresolved. The CDR3 runs to 12 residues. The germline V and J ends were trimmed by 2 bases and 4 bases, with 6 bases remaining between them. From germline, CDR1 is GTSNPN and CDR2 SVGIG (reference sequence). The DNA of the CDR3 is TGTGCCTGGAGTAGAGGGAATCAGCCCCAGCATTTT. Protein product: CAWSRGNQPQHF. Looking up the rest from reference TRBV30 and TRBJ1-5 gives the full variable domain: SQTIHQWPATLVQPVGSPLSLECTVEGTSNPNLYWYRQAAGRGLQLLFYSVGIGQISSEVPQNLSASRPQDRQFILSSKKLLLSDSGFYLCAWSRGNQPQHFGDGTRLSIL.

This clone was seen a single time. The genes are TRBV29-1 and TRBJ2-1; D call uncertain. The CDR3 runs to 11 residues. The V gene lost 4 bases and the J gene lost 15 bases, with 16 bases spanning the gap. The germline gives CDR1 SQVTM, CDR2 ANQGSEA. CDR3 DNA sequence: TGCAGCGTTGGAGTTTCACCACGTATGTTCTTC. Its translation is CSVGVSPRMFF.

This clone has just a few counts. The rearrangement joins TRBV28 to TRBJ1-1; 10 bases align to TRBD1. Trimming at V came to 1 base and at J to 7 bases, leaving 15 bases not matched to a gene. Germline V gene lookup returns CDR1 MDHEN and CDR2 SYDVKM. The CDR3 extends over 18 amino acids. The CDR3 is CASSLSGGWGQGRYEAFF. The CDR3 DNA is TGTGCCAGCAGTTTATCAGGAGGTTGGGGACAGGGGAGGTATGAAGCTTTCTTT.

The CDR3 reads CASSKGQGLATEAFF. The CDR3 DNA reads as TGTGCCAGCAGCAAGGGGCAAGGGTTGGCCACTGAAGCTTTCTTT. The chain has TRBV9 and TRBJ1-1; a weak D match, TRBD1 (5 bases). CDR3 length: 15 amino acids. Germline V gene sequence: CDR1 SGDLS, CDR2 YYNGEE. V shed 4 bases and J shed 4 bases, with 17 bases lying between them. Looking up the rest from reference TRBV9 and TRBJ1-1 gives the full variable domain: DSGVTQTPKHLITATGQRVTLRCSPRSGDLSVYWYQQSLDQGLQFLIQYYNGEERAKGNILERFSAQQFPDLHSELNLSSLELGDSALYFCASSKGQGLATEAFFGQGTRLTVV.

The rearrangement uses TRBV7-6 and TRBJ2-7; the D gene is possibly TRBD1 (6 bases). CDR1 and CDR2 (germline): SGHVS, FNYEAQ. The CDR3 runs to 14 residues. V was pared by 5 bases and J by 4 bases, with 15 bases between. CDR3 residues: CASSPWAGEYEQYF. The CDR3 bases are TGTGCCAGCAGCCCGTGGGCAGGGGAGTACGAGCAGTACTTC. The whole variable domain, remainder taken from reference TRBV7-6 and TRBJ2-7, is GAGVSQSPRYKVTKRGQDVALRCDPISGHVSLYWYRQALGQGPEFLTYFNYEAQQDKSGLPNDRFSAERPEGSISTLTIQRTEQRDSAMYRCASSPWAGEYEQYFGPGTRLTVT.

This clone was observed a few times. This chain links TRBV14 with TRBJ1-2, with D tentatively TRBD1 (6 bases). The CDR3 runs 15 residues. V gave up 4 bases and J gave up 11 bases, with 23 bases separating them. Germline lookup yields CDR1 SGHDN and CDR2 FVKESK. The CDR3 region has the DNA TGTGCCAGCAGCCCTTCGGGGGGACAAAGCATGTTATACACCTTC. Amino acids: CASSPSGGQSMLYTF.

The V call is TRBV5-1, the J call TRBJ1-1; TRBD1 matches 9 bases. The germline V gene encodes CDR1 SGHRS and CDR2 YFSETQ. The CDR3 runs to 14 residues. Trimming cost V 4 bases and J 0 bases; bases outside gene matches: 1. The CDR3, as DNA: TGCGCCAGCAGCGGGACAGGGTTGAACACTGAAGCTTTCTTT. It translates to CASSGTGLNTEAFF. The full variable domain, completed using reference TRBV5-1 and TRBJ1-1, is KAGVTQTPRYLIKTRGQQVTLSCSPISGHRSVSWYQQTPGQGLQFLFEYFSETQRNKGNFPGRFSGRQFSNSRSEMNVSTLELGDSALYLCASSGTGLNTEAFFGQGTRLTVV.

The V and J genes are TRBV5-1 and TRBJ2-3; possibly TRBD1 for D (6 bases). This CDR3 has 14 amino acids. Trimming shortened V by 4 bases and J by 1 base, and 10 bases separated the two germline ends. CDR1 and CDR2 (germline): SGHRS, YFSETQ. CDR3: CASSASGGTDTQYF. The CDR3 region has the DNA TGCGCCAGCAGCGCCTCAGGGGGCACAGATACGCAGTATTTT. Full variable domain (rest looked up from reference TRBV5-1 and TRBJ2-3): KAGVTQTPRYLIKTRGQQVTLSCSPISGHRSVSWYQQTPGQGLQFLFEYFSETQRNKGNFPGRFSGRQFSNSRSEMNVSTLELGDSALYLCASSASGGTDTQYFGPGTRLTVL.

The V gene is TRBV5-5, the J gene TRBJ1-3; D unclear. The CDR3 covers 16 residues. Germline V gene data show CDR1 as SGHKS and CDR2 as YYEKEE (reference sequence). Trimming pared 0 bases from V and 0 bases from J, leaving 10 bases between. The CDR3: CASSLGSTTSGNTIYF. The DNA of the CDR3 is TGTGCCAGCAGCTTGGGGTCTACCACCTCTGGAAACACCATATATTTT.

The rearrangement joins TRBV19 to TRBJ2-7, with 8 positions matching TRBD1. The CDR3 has 14 amino acids. The germline V gene encodes CDR1 LNHDA and CDR2 SQIVND (reference sequence). Unmatched junction bases numbered 5, after V lost 5 bases and J lost 2 bases. CDR3 sequence: CASSRQGSTYEQYF. The DNA of the CDR3 is TGTGCCAGTAGTCGACAGGGGTCCACCTACGAGCAGTACTTC.

CDR3 residues: CASSEANRGNYGYTF. CDR3 DNA sequence: TGTGCCAGCAGTGAAGCAAACAGGGGGAACTATGGCTACACCTTC. The chain is built from TRBV6-1 and TRBJ1-2; TRBD1 matches at 8 bases. The germline V gene encodes CDR1 MNHNS and CDR2 SASEGT. The trim removed 0 bases at V and 2 bases at J, leaving 2 bases unmatched. The CDR3 has 15 residues.

The chain has TRBV6-5 and TRBJ1-1; 12 nucleotides match TRBD1. CDR1 and CDR2 (germline): MNHEY, SVGAGI. V was clipped by 8 bases and J by 5 bases; unmatched bases: 6. The CDR3 is made up of 14 amino acids. The DNA of the CDR3 is TGTGCCAGCTTGAGGGACAGGGGGCTGACTGAAGCTTTCTTT. Translation: CASLRDRGLTEAFF.

This clone was recorded a few times. The rearrangement links TRBV5-1 to TRBJ1-2; D gene unclear. The ends were cut back, 0 bases at V and 4 bases at J, with 4 bases in the middle. The CDR3 totals 12 residues. Germline V CDR1 and CDR2: SGHRS, YFSETQ. CDR3 DNA: TGCGCCAGCAGCTTGGACTTCTATGGCTACACCTTC. Translation gives CASSLDFYGYTF.